The 13 T cell receptor beta chains given below trace back to one sample, sequenced in a study of blood T cell repertoires in COVID-19. Produced via immunoSEQ multiplex PCR; TCRdb's table is partial and in-frame only. The sample holds 300,000 to 400,000 clones; 88% are singletons and the top ten take 6% to 8%. Sequencing input: peripheral blood. The receptor set was obtained from a woman in her 70s with COVID-19, enrolled during active disease.

This clone was observed once. The chain is built from TRBV28 and TRBJ1-2; TRBD1 aligns across 7 bases. This CDR3 is built from 13 residues. Germline loops: CDR1 MDHEN, CDR2 SYDVKM. V trimming: 5 bases; J trimming: 3 bases; junction bases outside the gene matches: 3. The CDR3 sequence: CASSIGTDYGYTF. The DNA for the CDR3 is TGTGCCAGCAGTATCGGGACAGACTATGGCTACACCTTC.

The chain employs TRBV5-1 and TRBJ2-1, with 10 bases that match TRBD2. With V trimmed by 6 bases and J by 11 bases, 14 bases remained unmatched. Germline lookup yields CDR1 SGHRS and CDR2 YFSETQ. This CDR3 comprises 15 residues. The CDR3 loop is CASTPPSGGETKQFF. As DNA, the CDR3 is TGCGCCAGCACCCCCCCGAGCGGGGGGGAGACAAAGCAGTTCTTC.

V and J are TRBV5-4 and TRBJ2-3; 11 bases are a match to TRBD2. Per germline, CDR1 SGHNT and CDR2 YYREEE (reference sequence). CDR3 length equals 16 residues. V lost 2 bases to trimming and J lost 2 bases; unmatched junction nucleotides: 4. CDR3 in amino acids: CASSLLAGAITDTQYF. CDR3 nucleotides: TGTGCCAGCAGCTTACTAGCGGGGGCCATCACAGATACGCAGTATTTT.

The V and J genes are TRBV29-1 and TRBJ1-2; D is perhaps TRBD1 (6 bases). Germline V gene lookup returns CDR1 SQVTM and CDR2 ANQGSEA. V was cut by 4 bases and J by 4 bases, with 16 bases left in between. CDR3 length: 14 amino acids. CDR3 bases: TGCAGCGTTGTCCCCCCGGGGGGCAGCTATGGCTACACCTTC. Translated, it gives CSVVPPGGSYGYTF. Full variable domain (outside the CDR3, taken from reference TRBV29-1 and TRBJ1-2): SAVISQKPSRDICQRGTSLTIQCQVDSQVTMMFWYRQQPGQSLTLIATANQGSEATYESGFVIDKFPISRPNLTFSTLTVSNMSPEDSSIYLCSVVPPGGSYGYTFGSGTRLTVV.

The CDR3 loop is CASSIWMGADSPLHF. The CDR3 DNA follows: TGTGCCAGTAGTATCTGGATGGGGGCGGATTCACCCCTCCACTTT. The gene calls are TRBV19 and TRBJ1-6; a possible D gene is TRBD1 (6 bases). The CDR3 has 15 amino acids. Trimming shortened V by 3 bases and J by 8 bases, and 14 bases separated the two germline ends. Germline V lookup: CDR1 LNHDA, CDR2 SQIVND (reference sequence).

V and J are TRBV4-1 and TRBJ1-1, with D unresolved. The germline gives CDR1 MGHRA, CDR2 YSYEKL. The CDR3 has 15 residues. Between the trimmed V and J ends, which lost 4 bases and 2 bases, there was a span of 14 bases. DNA for the CDR3: TGCGCCAGCAGCCGGTACACGGGAGGAAACACTGAAGCTTTCTTT. This codes for CASSRYTGGNTEAFF.

V usage is TRBV6-5 and J usage is TRBJ2-5; D is perhaps TRBD2 (6 bases). Germline loops: CDR1 MNHEY, CDR2 SVGAGI. The CDR3 runs 15 residues. Trimming removed 4 bases at V and 1 base at J, with 13 bases between. CDR3 residues: CASSSWGGAQETQYF. The CDR3 region has the DNA TGTGCCAGCAGTTCCTGGGGCGGGGCCCAAGAGACCCAGTACTTC.

This chain uses TRBV28 with TRBJ1-2; 9 bases are shared with TRBD1. V lost 8 bases to trimming and J lost 7 bases; unmatched junction nucleotides: 5. The CDR3 extends over 12 amino acids. Germline V gives CDR1 MDHEN, CDR2 SYDVKM. The CDR3 spells CASAYRGLGYTF. Written as DNA, the CDR3 is TGTGCCAGCGCTTACAGGGGGCTTGGCTACACCTTC.

This CDR3 reads CASSSRTGLYGYTF. CDR3 nucleotide sequence: TGTGCCAGCAGCTCCCGGACAGGACTATATGGCTACACCTTC. The V call is TRBV5-8, the J call TRBJ1-2; 7 bases align to TRBD1. Unmatched junction bases numbered 7, after V lost 3 bases and J lost 5 bases. The germline V gene has CDR1 SGHTS and CDR2 YDEGEE. The CDR3 has 14 amino acids.

J is TRBJ1-1 and V is TRBV23-1; 7 bases align to TRBD1. TRBV23-1 has ORF status, its function being uncertain. The V and J ends lost 8 bases and 3 bases, in that order; junction bases with no gene match: 12. The CDR3 is 15 residues long. The DNA of the CDR3 is TGCGCCAGCGGGACAGTTTCTATGGGGCACACTGAAGCTTTCTTT. Its protein is CASGTVSMGHTEAFF.

The CDR3 loop reads CASSSTYGGSPLHF. The CDR3 DNA reads TGTGCCAGCAGCTCGACATACGGCGGGTCACCCCTCCACTTT. V usage is TRBV5-6 and J usage is TRBJ1-6; D is uncertain. CDR1 is SGHDT and CDR2 is YYEEEE in the germline V gene. V was clipped by 3 bases and J by 10 bases, with 14 bases between them. This CDR3 has 14 amino acids.

V and J are TRBV4-3 and TRBJ1-6, with 8 bases that match TRBD1. CDR1 and CDR2 from the germline V gene are LGHNA and YSLEER. V gave up 0 bases and J gave up 2 bases; unmatched junction bases: 6. The CDR3 consists of 18 residues. CDR3 DNA: TGCGCCAGCAGCCAAGACCGAAACAGGGGGACCTATAATTCACCCCTCCACTTT. It codes for CASSQDRNRGTYNSPLHF.

The chain joins TRBV28 to TRBJ2-3, with 9 nucleotides matching TRBD2. CDR1 is MDHEN, CDR2 SYDVKM, per germline. The CDR3 spans 17 residues. The V segment lost 2 bases and the J segment 5 bases; nucleotides outside the gene matches: 11. The CDR3 spells CASSLRSLAGGQDTQYF. The DNA of the CDR3 is TGTGCCAGCAGTTTACGGTCTTTGGCGGGGGGGCAAGATACGCAGTATTTT.